The next 27 T cell receptor beta chains were all read from a single sample in a study of cytomegalovirus exposure and HLA in healthy donors. The PCR was carried out with 60 Vbeta primers and 13 Jbeta primers. Sequencing was performed with immunoSEQ multiplex PCR; in TCRdb, only in-frame clones are kept and a portion is missing. The sample holds some 80,000 clones, over 60% seen once. Sequenced sample: PBMCs. Receptors were obtained from a male donor in good health and CMV-seropositive.

This clone showed up just a few times. The chain employs TRBV28 and TRBJ1-5, with 10 bases matching TRBD1. The germline V gene encodes CDR1 MDHEN and CDR2 SYDVKM. This CDR3 has 16 amino acids. V lost 4 bases to trimming and J lost 11 bases; unmatched junction nucleotides: 14. In DNA, the CDR3 is TGTGCCAGCAGTTATGTGGGGGGACAGGGGTCAAAAGCCCAGCATTTT. Translating gives CASSYVGGQGSKAQHF.

This chain links TRBV16 with TRBJ1-1, with D possibly matching TRBD1 (5 bases). Trimming removed 4 bases from V and 4 bases from J, with 10 bases in between. Germline loops: CDR1 KGHSY, CDR2 FQNENV. The CDR3 is made up of 13 amino acids. Here the CDR3 DNA reads TGTGCCAGCAGCCCCCCTAGGGGCACTGAAGCTTTCTTT. Translated, it gives CASSPPRGTEAFF.

This clone was observed a handful of times. V gene TRBV19 combines with J gene TRBJ1-5; D is ambiguous. The germline V gene has CDR1 LNHDA and CDR2 SQIVND (reference sequence). This CDR3 has 12 residues. Trimming took 6 bases from V and 0 from J, leaving 3 bases between them. The CDR3 loop reads CASSLSNQPQHF. The CDR3 bases are TGTGCCAGTAGCCTTAGCAATCAGCCCCAGCATTTT.

The rearrangement links TRBV10-3 to TRBJ1-5; a weak D match, TRBD1 (5 bases). Trimming took off 8 bases at V and 4 bases at J, with 15 bases between the two ends. The CDR3 has 14 residues. CDR1 is ENHRY and CDR2 is SYGVKD in the germline V gene. DNA for the CDR3: TGTGCCATCGGGGGGGTCGGGGGGAATCAGCCCCAGCATTTT. As protein: CAIGGVGGNQPQHF.

This clone turned up a few times. The chain joins TRBV5-1 to TRBJ2-7, with TRBD1 matching over 7 bases. The CDR3 has 14 amino acids. The V gene's germline CDR1 is SGHRS and CDR2 YFSETQ. Germline trimming cut 1 base from V and 4 bases from J; bases unmatched to any gene: 5. CDR3 DNA sequence: TGCGCCAGCAGCTTGAGGGACAGATCATACGAGCAGTACTTC. This translates into CASSLRDRSYEQYF.

This clone was counted a single time. The rearrangement joins TRBV13 to TRBJ1-2; D not resolved. V lost 2 bases and J 7 bases, leaving 11 bases between the germline ends. The CDR3 sequence is 13 residues long. CDR1 PRHDT and CDR2 FYEKMQ come from the germline V gene (reference sequence). Here the CDR3 reads CASSLLITGGYTF. CDR3 DNA sequence: TGTGCCAGCAGCTTACTTATAACGGGTGGCTACACCTTC.

A few counts support this clone. V is TRBV10-3 and J is TRBJ2-1; possible D gene TRBD2, 5 bases. The germline V and J ends were trimmed by 6 bases and 14 bases, with 14 bases remaining between them. Germline-derived CDR1 and CDR2 are ENHRY and SYGVKD. This CDR3 has 11 amino acids. The CDR3: CAIRTCGGKFF. DNA for the CDR3: TGTGCCATCAGGACCTGTGGAGGTAAGTTCTTC.

The chain joins TRBV7-6 to TRBJ2-7, with D possibly being TRBD2 (6 bases). The V end was cut by 5 bases, the J end by 3 bases, with 17 bases between. The germline gives CDR1 SGHVS, CDR2 FNYEAQ. This CDR3 comprises 15 residues. The CDR3 DNA is TGTGCCAGCAGCCCGGACGGGGGTGCAGTCTACGAGCAGTACTTC. Its protein product is CASSPDGGAVYEQYF.

This sequence joins TRBV5-3 and TRBJ1-2; tentatively, D is TRBD1 (6 bases). TRBV5-3 is an ORF for which the function is uncertain. Trimming left V 6 bases short and J 4 bases short, with 13 bases between. The CDR3 loop spans 13 amino acids. The CDR3 bases are TGTGCCAGAACCGGGACATCGAGCTATGGCTACACCTTC. Protein product: CARTGTSSYGYTF.

The chain carries TRBV19 and TRBJ2-7; 8 bases line up with TRBD1. CDR3 size: 12 residues. The V gene end was trimmed by 9 bases and the J gene end by 3 bases; junction bases not matched to a gene: 4. Germline V gene data show CDR1 as LNHDA and CDR2 as SQIVND (reference sequence). CDR3 region: CASRTGNYEQYF. CDR3 coding DNA: TGTGCCAGCCGGACAGGGAACTACGAGCAGTACTTC.

About this clone: Other nucleotide sequences in the sample specify the same CDR3. V gene TRBV19 combines with J gene TRBJ2-2; the match to TRBD1 covers 7 bases. The CDR3 spans 16 residues. V shed 1 base, J shed 0 bases, and the junction held 2 bases outside the gene matches. The germline gives CDR1 LNHDA, CDR2 SQIVND (reference sequence). For the CDR3, the DNA is TGTGCCAGTAGTATAGGACAGGGAACGAACACCGGGGAGCTGTTTTTT. Protein sequence: CASSIGQGTNTGELFF.

The CDR3 DNA is TGTGCCAGCAGCTCGACAGGGATCGAGCAGTACTTC. The encoded protein is CASSSTGIEQYF. This chain links TRBV7-2 with TRBJ2-7; TRBD1 matches 7 bases. CDR1 SGHTA and CDR2 FQGNSA come from the germline V gene. J was trimmed by 6 bases and V by 4 bases; bases with no gene match: 3. This CDR3 has 12 residues.

The gene calls are TRBV30 and TRBJ2-2; TRBD1 matches 9 bases. The junction had 3 bases not matched to a gene; V was cut back by 5 bases and J by 8 bases. This CDR3 contains 12 residues. CDR1 GTSNPN and CDR2 SVGIG come from the germline V gene (reference sequence). CDR3 region: CAWDRGAGELFF. The CDR3, as DNA: TGTGCCTGGGACAGGGGGGCAGGGGAGCTGTTTTTT.

CDR3 in amino acids: CASSLTDEGRVTNEKLFF. The CDR3 DNA reads TGTGCCAGCAGCTTAACGGATGAAGGCCGGGTAACTAATGAAAAACTGTTTTTT. V is TRBV7-3 and J is TRBJ1-4; no reliable D call. The ends were cut back, 0 bases at V and 1 base at J, with 15 bases in the middle. The CDR3 has 18 residues. Germline CDR1 is SGHTA and CDR2 is FQGTGA.

This clone showed up just once. This chain links TRBV28 with TRBJ2-2; TRBD2 is a possible D gene (5 bases). Germline CDR1 is MDHEN and CDR2 is SYDVKM. The CDR3 spans 13 residues. Trimming removed 5 bases from V and 6 bases from J, with 10 bases in between. The CDR3 nucleotides read TGTGCCAGCAGTGCCGGGGTGGCCGGGGAGCTGTTTTTT. Translated: CASSAGVAGELFF.

The chain joins TRBV20-1 to TRBJ2-7; 7 nucleotides agree with TRBD1. Looked up from germline, CDR1 is DFQATT and CDR2 is SNEGSKA (reference sequence). The V segment lost 4 bases and the J segment 5 bases; nucleotides outside the gene matches: 2. The CDR3 runs to 11 residues. The CDR3 region is CSAIQGNEQYF. The CDR3 DNA follows: TGCAGTGCTATACAGGGGAACGAGCAGTACTTC.

The rearrangement links TRBV28 to TRBJ1-2; tentatively, D is TRBD1 (6 bases). Germline assignment: CDR1 MDHEN and CDR2 SYDVKM. The CDR3 contains 13 residues. Trimming removed 4 bases at V and 6 bases at J, with 12 bases between. CDR3 sequence reads: CASSWVHRDGYTF. The DNA for the CDR3 is TGTGCCAGCAGTTGGGTCCACAGGGATGGCTACACCTTC.

V gene TRBV7-2 combines with J gene TRBJ1-6; no reliable D call. The V and J ends lost 5 bases and 9 bases respectively, with 20 bases between them. The germline CDR1 and CDR2 sequences are SGHTA and FQGNSA. The CDR3 has 16 amino acids. CDR3 amino acids: CASSPTSSRVPSPLHF. In nucleotides, the CDR3 is TGTGCCAGCAGCCCCACTTCTTCCCGGGTCCCTTCACCCCTCCACTTT.

V is TRBV19 and J is TRBJ2-1, with TRBD2 as a possible D gene (5 bases). Looked up from germline, CDR1 is LNHDA and CDR2 is SQIVND (reference sequence). Trimming removed 4 bases from V and 7 bases from J, with 11 bases in between. This CDR3 has 13 amino acids. CDR3 sequence reads: CASSSGSLNEQFF. The CDR3 DNA reads TGTGCCAGTAGTAGTGGGAGTTTAAATGAGCAGTTCTTC.

This clone was detected a few times. The chain joins TRBV9 to TRBJ2-2; 9 bases line up with TRBD1. CDR1 SGDLS and CDR2 YYNGEE come from the germline V gene. The CDR3 extends over 15 amino acids. The J segment lost 5 bases and the V segment lost 4 bases, leaving 6 bases of the junction unmatched. CDR3 loop: CASSSGTGNTGELFF. The CDR3 coding sequence is TGTGCCAGCAGCTCAGGGACAGGGAATACCGGGGAGCTGTTTTTT.

The V call is TRBV28, the J call TRBJ1-4; D might be TRBD1 (5 bases). V dropped 5 bases and J dropped 14 bases, with 15 bases sitting between them. From germline, CDR1 is MDHEN and CDR2 SYDVKM. There are 12 residues in the CDR3. CDR3 residues: CASSRTKWGLFF. The CDR3, as DNA: TGTGCCAGCAGTCGGACCAAGTGGGGCCTGTTTTTT.

The rearrangement joins TRBV9 to TRBJ2-7, with 7 bases identical to TRBD2. This CDR3 is built from 13 residues. CDR1 and CDR2 (germline): SGDLS, YYNGEE. V dropped 3 bases and J dropped 2; count of bases not matched to a gene: 2. CDR3 sequence: CASSASGAYEQYF. CDR3 bases: TGTGCCAGCAGCGCGAGCGGGGCCTACGAGCAGTACTTC.

The chain combines TRBV5-4 with TRBJ2-3; D is possibly TRBD1 (6 bases). V lost 4 bases to trimming and J lost 0 bases, with 9 bases between them. Germline loops: CDR1 SGHNT, CDR2 YYREEE (reference sequence). The CDR3 is 14 amino acids. The CDR3 sequence is CASSTTGSTDTQYF. The CDR3 DNA reads as TGTGCCAGCAGCACAACAGGGAGCACAGATACGCAGTATTTT.

This chain links TRBV9 with TRBJ2-3; 13 bases fit TRBD2. The CDR3 is 19 residues long. The V gene end was trimmed by 1 base and the J gene end by 0 bases; junction bases not matched to a gene: 8. From germline, CDR1 is SGDLS and CDR2 YYNGEE. The CDR3 sequence: CASSVSGLAGVPSTDTQYF. The CDR3 nucleotides are TGTGCCAGCAGCGTATCCGGACTAGCGGGGGTTCCTAGCACAGATACGCAGTATTTT.

J is TRBJ1-6 and V is TRBV9; D uncertain. The CDR3 covers 14 residues. V was pared by 0 bases and J by 5 bases, with 6 bases between. Germline loops: CDR1 SGDLS, CDR2 YYNGEE. The CDR3, as DNA: TGTGCCAGCAGCGTAGAAACAGATAATTCACCCCTCCACTTT. The encoded protein is CASSVETDNSPLHF.

The chain joins TRBV7-3 to TRBJ2-1; 16 bases are a match to TRBD2. The V segment lost 6 bases and the J segment 7 bases; nucleotides outside the gene matches: 12. This CDR3 comprises 18 residues. Germline V CDR1 and CDR2: SGHTA, FQGTGA. The CDR3 DNA follows: TGTGCCAGCAGTTCTGTACCGGGACTAGCGGGGGGGCCTAATGAGCAGTTCTTC. It is translated as CASSSVPGLAGGPNEQFF.

The chain employs TRBV6-1 and TRBJ2-7, with 12 bases that match TRBD2. The CDR3 loop spans 14 amino acids. Germline lookup yields CDR1 MNHNS and CDR2 SASEGT. Trimming at V came to 8 bases and at J to 5 bases, leaving 7 bases not matched to a gene. The CDR3 sequence is CASGGGLAGHEQYF. The CDR3 nucleotides are TGTGCCAGCGGTGGGGGACTAGCGGGCCACGAGCAGTACTTC.